Here is one T cell receptor (beta chain) with its context. The data were obtained in a study of blood T cell repertoires in COVID-19. Study-level background: The United States, Italy and Spain supplied acute and convalescent COVID-19 samples. Sample material is recorded as cDNA or gDNA derived from T cells, B-cell-depleted T cells, or PBMCs.

Between the trimmed V and J ends, which lost 0 bases and 8 bases, there was a span of 5 bases. Germline CDR1 LGHDT, CDR2 YNNKEL (reference sequence). This CDR3 is 12 amino acids long. The protocol was immunoSEQ multiplex PCR, while the TCRdb copy is restricted to in-frame clones and leaves out a portion. The sample carries more than 75,000 clones, 82% recorded once. The specimen was peripheral blood. The V call is TRBV3-1 (or the pseudogene TRBV3-2), the J call TRBJ1-5; D is uncertain. The sequence derives from a man aged 60-69 years with acute or convalescent COVID-19. The CDR3: CASSQEVEPQHF. Here the CDR3 DNA reads TGTGCCAGCAGCCAAGAGGTAGAGCCCCAGCATTTT.